This is a list of T cell receptor beta chains from one sample in a study of cytomegalovirus exposure and HLA in healthy donors. The method was immunoSEQ multiplex PCR; TCRdb's version includes in-frame clones alone and lacks a portion of them. The sample yields a few hundred thousand clones, 90% seen once. The sequencing input was PBMCs. These receptors were collected from a woman aged 18 to 35 in good health and CMV-seronegative. Each CDR3 is given with its conserved first and last residue. A D gene is named only where the DNA matches it firmly.

CDR3aa: CASSRAGPNYGYTF
v_gene: TRBV4-1
j_gene: TRBJ1-2
d_gene: .

CDR3aa: CASSQDDGKETQYF
v_gene: TRBV14
j_gene: TRBJ2-5
d_gene: .

CDR3aa: CASSPRTSGGGYNEQFF
v_gene: TRBV11-3
j_gene: TRBJ2-1
d_gene: TRBD2

CDR3aa: CASSHRRYHGQGLNEQFF
v_gene: TRBV5-6
j_gene: TRBJ2-1
d_gene: TRBD1

CDR3aa: CASSLASSLTEAFF
v_gene: TRBV27
j_gene: TRBJ1-1
d_gene: .

CDR3aa: CASTVYRGLDSGNQPQHF
v_gene: TRBV5-6
j_gene: TRBJ1-5
d_gene: TRBD1

CDR3aa: CASSFLGIRVGSPLHF
v_gene: TRBV5-6
j_gene: TRBJ1-6
d_gene: .

CDR3aa: CASSPGTSGGPAWGEQFF
v_gene: TRBV7-9
j_gene: TRBJ2-1
d_gene: TRBD2

CDR3aa: CASRPDQGHQPQHF
v_gene: TRBV6-5
j_gene: TRBJ1-5
d_gene: .

CDR3aa: CASSQDRGGANVLTF
v_gene: TRBV4-2
j_gene: TRBJ2-6
d_gene: .

CDR3aa: CSVERARGALGETQYF
v_gene: TRBV29-1
j_gene: TRBJ2-5
d_gene: .

CDR3aa: CASSPTGWATGELFF
v_gene: TRBV4-3
j_gene: TRBJ2-2
d_gene: .

CDR3aa: CASRRRQGAGTEAFF
v_gene: TRBV7-8
j_gene: TRBJ1-1
d_gene: TRBD1

CDR3aa: CASSKGHRTDTQYF
v_gene: TRBV5-6
j_gene: TRBJ2-3
d_gene: .

CDR3aa: CASSLAGEGYNEQFF
v_gene: TRBV7-2
j_gene: TRBJ2-1
d_gene: TRBD2

CDR3aa: CASRRVGGTDTQYF
v_gene: TRBV27
j_gene: TRBJ2-3
d_gene: TRBD2

CDR3aa: CASSAPGVGANVLTF
v_gene: TRBV5-5
j_gene: TRBJ2-6
d_gene: .

CDR3aa: CASSSSVLRGPNTEAFF
v_gene: TRBV7-9
j_gene: TRBJ1-1
d_gene: .

CDR3aa: CASSLYDRVDSPLHF
v_gene: TRBV5-4
j_gene: TRBJ1-6
d_gene: TRBD1

CDR3aa: CASSWTASGYGYTF
v_gene: TRBV28
j_gene: TRBJ1-2
d_gene: .

CDR3aa: CASSYTTDRGEKLFF
v_gene: TRBV7-9
j_gene: TRBJ1-4
d_gene: TRBD1

CDR3aa: CASREGQGFSTDTQYF
v_gene: TRBV2
j_gene: TRBJ2-3
d_gene: .

CDR3aa: CASSLRVQLGSPLHF
v_gene: TRBV28
j_gene: TRBJ1-6
d_gene: .

CDR3aa: CASSTLGGELFF
v_gene: TRBV5-1
j_gene: TRBJ1-4
d_gene: .

CDR3aa: CAAGIQETQYF
v_gene: TRBV28
j_gene: TRBJ2-5
d_gene: .

CDR3aa: CASSVLSGELFF
v_gene: TRBV10-1
j_gene: TRBJ2-2
d_gene: .

CDR3aa: CASSREQGGNQPQHF
v_gene: TRBV6-5
j_gene: TRBJ1-5
d_gene: TRBD1

CDR3aa: CASSQSIVIPYEQYF
v_gene: TRBV4-1
j_gene: TRBJ2-7
d_gene: .

CDR3aa: CASSPQGQSNYGYTF
v_gene: TRBV9
j_gene: TRBJ1-2
d_gene: .

CDR3aa: CASSPRDSSYEQYF
v_gene: TRBV5-1
j_gene: TRBJ2-7
d_gene: TRBD1

CDR3aa: CASSPSGSYEQYF
v_gene: TRBV18
j_gene: TRBJ2-7
d_gene: .

CDR3aa: CASSLNGGPADTQYF
v_gene: TRBV7-9
j_gene: TRBJ2-3
d_gene: .

CDR3aa: CASSWEGPPGNEQFF
v_gene: TRBV19
j_gene: TRBJ2-1
d_gene: TRBD2

CDR3aa: CASSSLQGGNSPLHF
v_gene: TRBV5-1
j_gene: TRBJ1-6
d_gene: TRBD1

CDR3aa: CASSPRDSRATNEKLFF
v_gene: TRBV7-2
j_gene: TRBJ1-4
d_gene: TRBD1

CDR3aa: CASSTYSRGGNTIYF
v_gene: TRBV6-1
j_gene: TRBJ1-3
d_gene: .

CDR3aa: CASSVAQASEAFF
v_gene: TRBV9
j_gene: TRBJ1-1
d_gene: .

CDR3aa: CASSLGQSNSPLHF
v_gene: TRBV6-5
j_gene: TRBJ1-6
d_gene: TRBD1

CDR3aa: CASSPILAGGSDTQYF
v_gene: TRBV27
j_gene: TRBJ2-3
d_gene: TRBD2

CDR3aa: CASSESGTSGGQYF
v_gene: TRBV10-1
j_gene: TRBJ2-5
d_gene: TRBD2

CDR3aa: CASSRQPHPQETQYF
v_gene: TRBV19
j_gene: TRBJ2-5
d_gene: .

CDR3aa: CASSYSGRGFGYTF
v_gene: TRBV6-5
j_gene: TRBJ1-2
d_gene: TRBD1

CDR3aa: CASSLQGAGTEAFF
v_gene: TRBV10-2
j_gene: TRBJ1-1
d_gene: TRBD1

CDR3aa: CASSLTGLNSPLHF
v_gene: TRBV5-4
j_gene: TRBJ1-6
d_gene: TRBD1

CDR3aa: CASSLRAGGRGEQFF
v_gene: TRBV7-2
j_gene: TRBJ2-1
d_gene: TRBD1

CDR3aa: CASSLVPDRLMSPLHF
v_gene: TRBV5-1
j_gene: TRBJ1-6
d_gene: .

CDR3aa: CASSVASGEARRGADTQYF
v_gene: TRBV9
j_gene: TRBJ2-3
d_gene: .

CDR3aa: CASSVTGLQPQHF
v_gene: TRBV2
j_gene: TRBJ1-5
d_gene: TRBD1

CDR3aa: CASSQVGSYNEQFF
v_gene: TRBV4-1
j_gene: TRBJ2-1
d_gene: .

CDR3aa: CASSQARGNNSPLHF
v_gene: TRBV4-1
j_gene: TRBJ1-6
d_gene: .

CDR3aa: CASSWSQGGETEAFF
v_gene: TRBV27
j_gene: TRBJ1-1
d_gene: TRBD1